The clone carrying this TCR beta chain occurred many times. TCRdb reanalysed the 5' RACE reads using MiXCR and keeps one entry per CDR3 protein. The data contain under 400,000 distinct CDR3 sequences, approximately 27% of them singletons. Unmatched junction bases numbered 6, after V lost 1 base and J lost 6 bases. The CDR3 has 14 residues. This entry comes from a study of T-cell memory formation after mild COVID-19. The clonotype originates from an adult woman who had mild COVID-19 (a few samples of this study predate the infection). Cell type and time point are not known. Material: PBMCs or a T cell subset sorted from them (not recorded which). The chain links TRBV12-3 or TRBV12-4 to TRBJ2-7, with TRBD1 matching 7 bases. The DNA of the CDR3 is TGTGCCAGCAGTTTAGAGGGACAGACCGGCGAGCAGTACTTC. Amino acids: CASSLEGQTGEQYF.